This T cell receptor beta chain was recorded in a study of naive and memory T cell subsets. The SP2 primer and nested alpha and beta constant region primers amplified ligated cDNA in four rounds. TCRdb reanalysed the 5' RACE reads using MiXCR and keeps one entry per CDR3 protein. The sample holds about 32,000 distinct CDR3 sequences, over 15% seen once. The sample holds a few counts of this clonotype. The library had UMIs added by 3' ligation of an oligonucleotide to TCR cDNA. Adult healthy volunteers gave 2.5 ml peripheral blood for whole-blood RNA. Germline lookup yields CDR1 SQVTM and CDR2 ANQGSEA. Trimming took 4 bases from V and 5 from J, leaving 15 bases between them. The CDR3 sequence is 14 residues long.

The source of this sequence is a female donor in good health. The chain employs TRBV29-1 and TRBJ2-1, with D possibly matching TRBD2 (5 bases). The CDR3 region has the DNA TGCAGCGTTGCGGAAGGGAAGGGAGACAATGAGCAGTTCTTC. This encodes CSVAEGKGDNEQFF.